The following is a TCR beta chain sequence with its context. This specimen comes from a study of blood T cell repertoires in COVID-19. The length of the CDR3 is 15 residues. The junction had 7 bases not matched to a gene; V was cut back by 2 bases and J by 5 bases. Germline CDR1 LGHDT, CDR2 YNNKEL (reference sequence). The assay was immunoSEQ multiplex PCR, and TCRdb's table has in-frame clones only and misses some. The table shows more than 120,000 clones, with roughly 84% occurring only once. The sample consisted of peripheral blood. The chain joins TRBV3-1 (or the pseudogene TRBV3-2) to TRBJ2-5; 8 nucleotides line up with TRBD1. The TCR sequence derives from a human donor with acute or convalescent COVID-19. The donor label of this sample is uncertain. The CDR3 DNA reads TGTGCCAGCAGCCAAAATGCAGGGGGCGGTGAGACCCAGTACTTC. This encodes CASSQNAGGGETQYF.